The rows below give T cell receptor beta chains drawn from one sample of a study of blood T cell repertoires in COVID-19. Some clones are missing from TCRdb's copy, which holds only in-frame ones; the method was immunoSEQ multiplex PCR. The sample lists a few hundred thousand clones, 85% to 90% occurring once. Sequencing was performed on PBMCs or T cells enriched from blood (not recorded which). Source of these receptors: a young woman with acute COVID-19. The CDR3 runs from the conserved cysteine through the conserved F or W. Fields, in order: D gene, J gene, V gene, CDR3 protein. A D gene is named only where the DNA matches it firmly.

NA TRBJ1-1 TRBV6-5 CASSHRGDLWTEAFF
TRBD1 TRBJ2-6 TRBV9 CASSVRSGQVFGANVLTF
TRBD2 TRBJ2-3 TRBV5-1 CASSFGLAGGTDTQYF
NA TRBJ2-3 TRBV7-9 CASSAPGLSTDTQYF
TRBD2 TRBJ2-3 TRBV27 CASSLLGGSRHFFTSTDTQYF
NA TRBJ1-6 TRBV7-9 CASSPKSWRDSPLHF
NA TRBJ2-7 TRBV29-1 CSVVRQGKGEQYF
TRBD2 TRBJ2-7 TRBV14 CASSQLAGASYEQYF
NA TRBJ2-3 TRBV25-1 CASSELGGVADTQYF
NA TRBJ1-1 TRBV28 CASSGGSRRNTEAFF
NA TRBJ1-2 TRBV6-5 CASSRGPNYGYTF
NA TRBJ1-1 TRBV7-2 CASSLVQGNTEAFF
NA TRBJ2-5 TRBV7-2 CASLPRGGNQETQYF
TRBD2 TRBJ2-3 TRBV19 CASSIGAGLGYPDTQYF